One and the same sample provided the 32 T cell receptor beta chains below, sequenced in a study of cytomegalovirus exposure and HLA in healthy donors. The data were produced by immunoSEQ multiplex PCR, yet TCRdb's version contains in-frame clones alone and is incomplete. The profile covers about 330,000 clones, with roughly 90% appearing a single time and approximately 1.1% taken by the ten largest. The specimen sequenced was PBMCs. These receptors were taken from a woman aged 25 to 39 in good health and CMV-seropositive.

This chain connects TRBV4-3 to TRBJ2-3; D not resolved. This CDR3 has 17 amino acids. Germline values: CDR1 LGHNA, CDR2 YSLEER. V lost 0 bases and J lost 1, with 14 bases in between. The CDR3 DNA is TGCGCCAGCAGCCAAGACGTCGGCAGGTTGGGCACAGATACGCAGTATTTT. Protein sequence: CASSQDVGRLGTDTQYF.

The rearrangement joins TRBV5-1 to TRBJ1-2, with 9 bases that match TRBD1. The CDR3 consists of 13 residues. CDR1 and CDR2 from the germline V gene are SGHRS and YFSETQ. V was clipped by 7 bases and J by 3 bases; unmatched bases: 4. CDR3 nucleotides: TGCGCCAGCTCTCGACAGGGGGACTATGGCTACACCTTC. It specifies CASSRQGDYGYTF. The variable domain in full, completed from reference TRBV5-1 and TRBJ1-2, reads KAGVTQTPRYLIKTRGQQVTLSCSPISGHRSVSWYQQTPGQGLQFLFEYFSETQRNKGNFPGRFSGRQFSNSRSEMNVSTLELGDSALYLCASSRQGDYGYTFGSGTRLTVV.

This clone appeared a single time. In nucleotides, the CDR3 is TGTGCCAGCAGCGAGTCCCGAACTGGGGCCAACGTCCTGACTTTC. It translates to CASSESRTGANVLTF. The chain is built from TRBV7-8 and TRBJ2-6, with unresolved D. This CDR3 contains 15 residues. Trimming shortened V by 5 bases and J by 2 bases, and 10 bases separated the two germline ends. Germline V gene lookup returns CDR1 SGHVS and CDR2 FQNEAQ.

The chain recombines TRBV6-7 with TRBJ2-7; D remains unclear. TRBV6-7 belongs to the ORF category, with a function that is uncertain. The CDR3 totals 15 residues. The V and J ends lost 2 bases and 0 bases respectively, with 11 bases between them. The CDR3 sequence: CASSYRGRCSYEQYF. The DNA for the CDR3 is TGTGCCAGCAGTTACCGCGGCCGCTGCTCCTACGAGCAGTACTTC.

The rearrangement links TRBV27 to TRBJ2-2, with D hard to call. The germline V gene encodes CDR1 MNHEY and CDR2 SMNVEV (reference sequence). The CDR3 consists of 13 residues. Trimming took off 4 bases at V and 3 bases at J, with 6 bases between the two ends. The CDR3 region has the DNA TGTGCCAGCAGTTCTACATACACCGGGGAGCTGTTTTTT. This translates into CASSSTYTGELFF.

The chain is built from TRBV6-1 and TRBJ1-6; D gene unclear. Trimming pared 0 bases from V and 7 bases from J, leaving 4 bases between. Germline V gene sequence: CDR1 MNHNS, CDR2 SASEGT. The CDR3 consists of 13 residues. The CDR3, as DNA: TGTGCCAGCAGTGAAGCTAGAAATTCACCCCTCCACTTT. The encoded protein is CASSEARNSPLHF.

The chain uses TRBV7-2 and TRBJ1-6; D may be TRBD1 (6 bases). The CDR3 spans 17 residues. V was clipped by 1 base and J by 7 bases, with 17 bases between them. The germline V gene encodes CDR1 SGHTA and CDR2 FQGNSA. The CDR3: CASSLGGRGRGNSPLHF. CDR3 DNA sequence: TGTGCCAGCAGCTTAGGGGGCCGGGGGCGCGGGAATTCACCCCTCCACTTT.

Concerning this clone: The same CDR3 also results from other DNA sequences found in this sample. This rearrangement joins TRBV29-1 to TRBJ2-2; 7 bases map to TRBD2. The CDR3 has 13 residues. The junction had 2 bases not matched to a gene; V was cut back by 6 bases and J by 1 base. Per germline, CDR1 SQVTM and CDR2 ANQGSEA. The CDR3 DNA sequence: TGCAGCGTAGGGAGGGGGAACACCGGGGAGCTGTTTTTT. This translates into CSVGRGNTGELFF.

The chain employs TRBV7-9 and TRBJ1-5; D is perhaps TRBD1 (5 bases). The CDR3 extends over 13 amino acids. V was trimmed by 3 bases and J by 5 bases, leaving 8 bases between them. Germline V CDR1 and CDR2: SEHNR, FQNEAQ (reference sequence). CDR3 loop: CASSFGGDQPQHF. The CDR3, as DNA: TGTGCCAGCAGCTTCGGGGGGGATCAGCCCCAGCATTTT.

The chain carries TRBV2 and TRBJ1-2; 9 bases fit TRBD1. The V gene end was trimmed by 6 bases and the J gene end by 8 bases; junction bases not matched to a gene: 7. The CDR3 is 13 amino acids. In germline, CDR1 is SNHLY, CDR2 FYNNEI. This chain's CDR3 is CASRGTGSSGYTF. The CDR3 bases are TGTGCCAGCAGAGGGACAGGGTCTTCCGGCTACACCTTC. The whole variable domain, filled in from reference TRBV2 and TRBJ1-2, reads EPEVTQTPSHQVTQMGQEVILRCVPISNHLYFYWYRQILGQKVEFLVSFYNNEISEKSEIFDDQFSVERPDGSNFTLKIRSTKLEDSAMYFCASRGTGSSGYTFGSGTRLTVV.

CDR3 protein: CASSKRTSGGAPQNTQYF. For the CDR3, the DNA is TGTGCCAGTAGTAAGAGGACTAGCGGGGGGGCTCCACAAAATACGCAGTATTTT. The genes are TRBV19 and TRBJ2-3; the match to TRBD2 covers 15 bases. Per germline, CDR1 LNHDA and CDR2 SQIVND (reference sequence). This CDR3 contains 18 residues. With 4 bases clipped from V and 7 bases from J, the junction kept 12 bases outside the gene matches.

The DNA of the CDR3 is TGTGCCAGCAGTGCCGATAGACTAGCAATCCTCCTAAGCACAGATACGCAGTATTTT. Amino acids: CASSADRLAILLSTDTQYF. The gene calls are TRBV6-1 and TRBJ2-3; TRBD2 matches at 7 bases. The germline CDR1 and CDR2 sequences are MNHNS and SASEGT. V lost 4 bases, J lost 0 bases, and 16 bases stayed unmatched. The CDR3 has 19 amino acids.

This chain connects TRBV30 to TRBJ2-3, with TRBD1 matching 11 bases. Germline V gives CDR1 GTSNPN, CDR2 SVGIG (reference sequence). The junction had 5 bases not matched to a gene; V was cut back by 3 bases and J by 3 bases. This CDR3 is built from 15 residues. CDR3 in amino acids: CAWREGQGVTDTQYF. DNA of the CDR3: TGTGCCTGGAGAGAGGGACAGGGGGTAACAGATACGCAGTATTTT.

CDR3 bases: TGTGCCAGCAGTTACTCTGACAGCTACTACGAGCAGTACTTC. This encodes CASSYSDSYYEQYF. The chain employs TRBV6-6 and TRBJ2-7; D possibly corresponds to TRBD1 (5 bases). V dropped 0 bases and J dropped 3 bases, with 9 bases sitting between them. Germline-derived CDR1 and CDR2 are MNHNY and SVGAGI (reference sequence). The CDR3 extends over 14 amino acids.

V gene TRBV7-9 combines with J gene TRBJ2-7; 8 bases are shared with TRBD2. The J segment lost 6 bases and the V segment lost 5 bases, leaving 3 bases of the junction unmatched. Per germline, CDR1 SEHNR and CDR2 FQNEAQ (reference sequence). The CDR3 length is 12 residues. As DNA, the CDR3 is TGTGCCAGCAGCCCCACTAGCGGCGAGCAGTACTTC. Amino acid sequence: CASSPTSGEQYF.

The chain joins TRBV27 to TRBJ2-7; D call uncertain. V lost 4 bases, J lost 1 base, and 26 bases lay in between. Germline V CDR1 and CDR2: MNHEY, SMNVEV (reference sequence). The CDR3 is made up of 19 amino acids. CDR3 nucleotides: TGTGCCAGCAGTTCGCCTACAAGTTCTGGACGGTCCCCTTCCTACGAGCAGTACTTC. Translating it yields CASSSPTSSGRSPSYEQYF.

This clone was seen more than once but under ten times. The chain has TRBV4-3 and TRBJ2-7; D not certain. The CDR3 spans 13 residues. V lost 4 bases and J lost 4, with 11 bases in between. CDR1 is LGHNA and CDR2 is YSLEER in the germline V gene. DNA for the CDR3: TGCGCCAGCAGCCGCAACTTCGAGTACGAGCAGTACTTC. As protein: CASSRNFEYEQYF.

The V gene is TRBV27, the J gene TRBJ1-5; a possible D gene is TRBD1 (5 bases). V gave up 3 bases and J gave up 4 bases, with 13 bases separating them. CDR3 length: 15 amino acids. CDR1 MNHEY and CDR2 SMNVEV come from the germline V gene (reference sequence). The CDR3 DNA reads TGTGCCAGCAGTTTTGGGGCCGGATGGAATCAGCCCCAGCATTTT. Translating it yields CASSFGAGWNQPQHF.

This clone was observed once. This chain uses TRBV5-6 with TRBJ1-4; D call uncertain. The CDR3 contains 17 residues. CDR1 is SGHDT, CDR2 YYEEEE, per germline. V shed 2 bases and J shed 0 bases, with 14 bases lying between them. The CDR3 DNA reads TGTGCCAGCAGCTTCCTTCTACCGGGATCAACTAATGAAAAACTGTTTTTT. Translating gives CASSFLLPGSTNEKLFF.

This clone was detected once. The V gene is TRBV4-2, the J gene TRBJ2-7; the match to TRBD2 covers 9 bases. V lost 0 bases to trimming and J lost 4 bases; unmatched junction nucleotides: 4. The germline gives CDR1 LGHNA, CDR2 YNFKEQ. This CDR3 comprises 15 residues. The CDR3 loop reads CASSQDLAGQYEQYF. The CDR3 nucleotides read TGTGCCAGCAGCCAAGATCTAGCGGGGCAGTACGAGCAGTACTTC.

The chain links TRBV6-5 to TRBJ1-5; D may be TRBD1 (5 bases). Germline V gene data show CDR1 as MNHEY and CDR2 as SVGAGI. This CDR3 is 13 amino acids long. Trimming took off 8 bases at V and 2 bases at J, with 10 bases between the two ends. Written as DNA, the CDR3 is TGTGCCAGCGGGGCCCTCGGCAATCAGCCCCAGCATTTT. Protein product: CASGALGNQPQHF.

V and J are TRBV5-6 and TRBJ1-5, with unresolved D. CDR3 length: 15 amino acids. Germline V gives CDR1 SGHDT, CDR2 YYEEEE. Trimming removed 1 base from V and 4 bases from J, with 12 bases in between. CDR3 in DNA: TGTGCCAGCAGCTTGCGGCGGTTTAGGAATCAGCCCCAGCATTTT. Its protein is CASSLRRFRNQPQHF.

For the CDR3, the DNA is TGTGCCAGCAGCCCGCCAGGGGGACACGGGAGGACCCAGTACTTC. Translation gives CASSPPGGHGRTQYF. The chain links TRBV6-5 to TRBJ2-5, with D maybe TRBD1 (7 bases). Germline CDR1 MNHEY, CDR2 SVGAGI. CDR3 length equals 15 residues. V lost 6 bases to trimming and J lost 7 bases, with 21 bases between them.

This chain's CDR3 is CATSGRALSNQPQHF. The CDR3 bases are TGTGCCACCAGCGGGAGAGCGCTTAGCAATCAGCCCCAGCATTTT. The chain couples TRBV15 to TRBJ1-5, with D hard to call. Trimming took 5 bases from V and 0 from J, leaving 11 bases between them. The CDR3 spans 15 residues. The germline V gene has CDR1 LNHNV and CDR2 YYDKDF (reference sequence).

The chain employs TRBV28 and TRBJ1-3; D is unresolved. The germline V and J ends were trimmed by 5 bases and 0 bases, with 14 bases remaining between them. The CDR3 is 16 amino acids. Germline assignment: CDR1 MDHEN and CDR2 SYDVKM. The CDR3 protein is CASSPFVGHSGNTIYF. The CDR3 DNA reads TGTGCCAGCAGTCCCTTTGTGGGCCACTCTGGAAACACCATATATTTT. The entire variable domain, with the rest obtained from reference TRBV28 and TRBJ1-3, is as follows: DVKVTQSSRYLVKRTGEKVFLECVQDMDHENMFWYRQDPGLGLRLIYFSYDVKMKEKGDIPEGYSVSREKKERFSLILESASTNQTSMYLCASSPFVGHSGNTIYFGEGSWLTVV.

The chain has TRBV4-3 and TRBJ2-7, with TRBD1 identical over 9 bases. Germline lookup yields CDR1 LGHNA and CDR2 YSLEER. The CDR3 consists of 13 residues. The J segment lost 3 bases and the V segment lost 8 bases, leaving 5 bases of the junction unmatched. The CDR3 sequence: CASLRGQGYEQYF. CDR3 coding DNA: TGCGCCAGCCTCCGGGGACAGGGCTACGAGCAGTACTTC.

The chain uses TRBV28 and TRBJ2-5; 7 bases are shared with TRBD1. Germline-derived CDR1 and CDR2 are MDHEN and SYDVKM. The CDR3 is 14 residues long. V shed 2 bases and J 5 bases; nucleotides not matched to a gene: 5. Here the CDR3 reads CASSLPLQGETQYF. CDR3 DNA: TGTGCCAGCAGTTTACCTTTACAGGGGGAGACCCAGTACTTC.

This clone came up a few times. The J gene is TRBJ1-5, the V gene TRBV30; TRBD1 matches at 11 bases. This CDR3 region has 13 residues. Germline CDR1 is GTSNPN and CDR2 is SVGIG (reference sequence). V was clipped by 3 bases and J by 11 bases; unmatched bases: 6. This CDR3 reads CAWRGQGGPSQHF. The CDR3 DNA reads TGTGCCTGGAGGGGACAGGGGGGACCGTCCCAGCATTTT.

CDR3 loop: CAGGRSYEQYF. The CDR3 bases are TGTGCCGGGGGCCGCTCCTACGAGCAGTACTTC. The J gene is TRBJ2-7, the V gene TRBV4-2; tentative D call: TRBD1 (6 bases). Trimming stripped 11 bases from V and 0 bases from J, with 8 bases between. CDR3 size: 11 residues. Germline loops: CDR1 LGHNA, CDR2 YNFKEQ.

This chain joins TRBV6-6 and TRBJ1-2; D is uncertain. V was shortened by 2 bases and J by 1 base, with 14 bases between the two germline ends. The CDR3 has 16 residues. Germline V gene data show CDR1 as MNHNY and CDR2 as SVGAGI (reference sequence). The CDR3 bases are TGTGCCAGCAGTTACGTGGCAACGCCACTTAACTATGGCTACACCTTC. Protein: CASSYVATPLNYGYTF.

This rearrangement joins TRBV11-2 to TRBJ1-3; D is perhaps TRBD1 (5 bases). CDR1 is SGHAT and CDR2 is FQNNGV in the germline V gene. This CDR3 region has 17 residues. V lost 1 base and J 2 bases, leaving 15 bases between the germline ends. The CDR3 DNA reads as TGTGCCAGCAGCTTAGGTCTTTGGGGGAATGCTGGAAACACCATATATTTT. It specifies CASSLGLWGNAGNTIYF.

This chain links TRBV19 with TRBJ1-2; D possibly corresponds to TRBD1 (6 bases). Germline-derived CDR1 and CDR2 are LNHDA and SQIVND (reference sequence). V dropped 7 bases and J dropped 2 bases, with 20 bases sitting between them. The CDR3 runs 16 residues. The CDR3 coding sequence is TGTGCCAGTACCGACGGGACAAATCCCTCGAACTATGGCTACACCTTC. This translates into CASTDGTNPSNYGYTF.